This T cell receptor beta chain was retrieved from a study of cytotoxic CD8 clonotypes in ibrutinib-treated CLL. Turning to the study itself: The study included some 10 relapsed/refractory and roughly 15 treatment-naive patients; about 18 had IGHV unmutated disease.

Measured with immunoSEQ multiplex PCR; TCRdb has only the in-frame clones, and not every one. The table lists about 310,000 clones, approximately 80% of them singletons. The CDR3 covers 15 residues. Trimming cost V 7 bases and J 3 bases; bases outside gene matches: 9. The germline V gene encodes CDR1 LNHDA and CDR2 SQIVND (reference sequence). J is TRBJ2-7 and V is TRBV19; TRBD1 matches 10 bases. This sequence was found in a human donor with chronic lymphocytic leukemia. This material consisted of PBMCs, taken before ibrutinib treatment. Here the CDR3 DNA reads TGTGCCAGTAAACTCGGGACAGGGGAAAACTACGAGCAGTACTTC. Translating it yields CASKLGTGENYEQYF.